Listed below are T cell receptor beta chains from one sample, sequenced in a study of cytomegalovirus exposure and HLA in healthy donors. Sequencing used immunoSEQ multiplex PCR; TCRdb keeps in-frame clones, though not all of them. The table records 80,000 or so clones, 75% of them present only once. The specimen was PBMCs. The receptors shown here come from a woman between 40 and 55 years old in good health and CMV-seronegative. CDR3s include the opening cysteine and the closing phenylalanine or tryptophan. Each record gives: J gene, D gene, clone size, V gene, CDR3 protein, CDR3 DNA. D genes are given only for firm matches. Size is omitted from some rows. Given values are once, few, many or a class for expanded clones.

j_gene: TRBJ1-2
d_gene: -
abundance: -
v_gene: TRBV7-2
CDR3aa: CASSLDRDYGYTF
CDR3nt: TGTGCCAGCAGCTTAGACAGGGACTATGGCTACACCTTC

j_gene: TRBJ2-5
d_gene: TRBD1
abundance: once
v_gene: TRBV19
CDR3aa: CASSRRGGQDQETQYF
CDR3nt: TGTGCCAGTAGCCGCCGAGGTGGACAGGATCAAGAGACCCAGTACTTC

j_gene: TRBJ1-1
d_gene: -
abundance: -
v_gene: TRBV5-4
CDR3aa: CASRSGGTEAFF
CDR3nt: TGTGCCAGCAGGTCTGGCGGGACTGAAGCTTTCTTT

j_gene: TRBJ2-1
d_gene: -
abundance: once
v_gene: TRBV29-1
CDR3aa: CSVLGGGYNEQFF
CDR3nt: TGCAGCGTTCTGGGAGGGGGGTACAATGAGCAGTTCTTC

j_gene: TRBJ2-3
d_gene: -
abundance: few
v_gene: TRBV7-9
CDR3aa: CASSSRRDIRTDTQYF
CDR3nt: TGTGCCAGCAGCTCCAGACGGGACATTCGGACAGATACGCAGTATTTT

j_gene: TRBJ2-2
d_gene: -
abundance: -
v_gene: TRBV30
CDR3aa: CAWSAPHDPRVGTGELFF
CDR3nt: TGTGCCTGGAGTGCTCCCCATGATCCCAGGGTAGGCACCGGGGAGCTGTTTTTT

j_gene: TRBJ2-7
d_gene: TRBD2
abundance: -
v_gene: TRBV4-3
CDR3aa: CASSQEWGLAGEQYF
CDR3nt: TGCGCCAGCAGCCAAGAATGGGGACTAGCCGGTGAGCAGTACTTC

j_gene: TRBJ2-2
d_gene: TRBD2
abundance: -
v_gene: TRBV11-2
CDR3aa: CASSGLREGNTGELFF
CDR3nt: TGTGCCAGCAGCGGGTTGCGGGAGGGTAACACCGGGGAGCTGTTTTTT

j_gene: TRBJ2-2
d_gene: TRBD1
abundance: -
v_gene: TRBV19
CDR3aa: CASSTSGGTGELFF
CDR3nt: TGTGCCAGTAGTACCTCAGGGGGCACCGGGGAGCTGTTTTTT

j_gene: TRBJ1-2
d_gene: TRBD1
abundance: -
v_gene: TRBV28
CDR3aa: CASRRSGTGTGAGYTF
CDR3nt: TGTGCCAGCAGAAGATCGGGTACTGGGACAGGGGCTGGCTACACCTTC

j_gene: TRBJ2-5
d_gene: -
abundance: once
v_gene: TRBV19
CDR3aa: CASSANREGRGETQYF
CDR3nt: TGTGCCAGTAGTGCCAACAGGGAAGGGCGAGGAGAGACCCAGTACTTC

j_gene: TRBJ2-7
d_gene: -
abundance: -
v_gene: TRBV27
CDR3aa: CATRQGGSYEQYF
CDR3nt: TGTGCCACCCGACAGGGAGGTTCCTACGAGCAGTACTTC

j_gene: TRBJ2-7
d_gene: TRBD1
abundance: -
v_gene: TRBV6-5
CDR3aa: CASSYSGQGAGEQYF
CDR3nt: TGTGCCAGCAGTTACTCGGGACAGGGGGCAGGAGAGCAGTACTTC

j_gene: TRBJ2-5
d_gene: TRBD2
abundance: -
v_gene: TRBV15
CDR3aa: CATSRVGLAGGETQYF
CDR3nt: TGTGCCACCAGCAGAGTAGGACTAGCGGGAGGGGAGACCCAGTACTTC

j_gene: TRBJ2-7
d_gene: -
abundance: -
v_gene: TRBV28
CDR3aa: CASSFVGSGYEQYF
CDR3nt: TGTGCCAGCAGTTTTGTCGGGAGTGGCTACGAGCAGTACTTC

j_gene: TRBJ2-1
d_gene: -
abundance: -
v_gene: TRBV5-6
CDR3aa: CASSLVRDTVYNEQFF
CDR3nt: TGTGCCAGCAGCTTGGTCCGGGACACGGTCTACAATGAGCAGTTCTTC

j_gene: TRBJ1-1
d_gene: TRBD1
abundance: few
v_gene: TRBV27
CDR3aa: CASSLQGVNTEAFF
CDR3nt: TGTGCCAGCAGTTTACAGGGGGTGAACACTGAAGCTTTCTTT

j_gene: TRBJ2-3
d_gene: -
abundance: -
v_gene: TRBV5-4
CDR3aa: CASSLATPGLDTQYF
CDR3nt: TGTGCCAGCAGCTTGGCAACACCGGGACTAGATACGCAGTATTTT

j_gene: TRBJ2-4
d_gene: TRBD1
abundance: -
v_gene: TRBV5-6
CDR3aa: CASSLFGQVTAKNIQYF
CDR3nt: TGTGCCAGCAGCTTGTTCGGACAGGTGACTGCCAAAAACATTCAGTACTTC

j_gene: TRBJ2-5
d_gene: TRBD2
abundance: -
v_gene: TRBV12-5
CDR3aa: CASGLNLGNSGGKETQYF
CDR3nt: TGTGCTAGTGGTTTAAACCTCGGAAATAGCGGGGGGAAAGAGACCCAGTACTTC

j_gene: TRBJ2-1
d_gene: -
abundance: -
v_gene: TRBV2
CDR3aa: CASSEGQEYNEQFF
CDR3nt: TGTGCCAGCAGTGAAGGACAGGAATACAATGAGCAGTTCTTC

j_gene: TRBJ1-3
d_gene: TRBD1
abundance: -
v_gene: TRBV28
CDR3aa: CASSPDRRRNTIYF
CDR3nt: TGTGCCAGCAGCCCGGACAGGAGGAGAAACACCATATATTTT

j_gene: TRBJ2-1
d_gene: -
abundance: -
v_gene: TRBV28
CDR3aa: CASSLEALAEDNEQFF
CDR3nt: TGTGCCAGCAGTTTAGAGGCTCTTGCAGAGGACAATGAGCAGTTCTTC

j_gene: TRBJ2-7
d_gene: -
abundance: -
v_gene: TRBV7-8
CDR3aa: CASSSAPGRTYEQYF
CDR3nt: TGTGCCAGCAGCTCCGCGCCCGGACGGACTTACGAGCAGTACTTC

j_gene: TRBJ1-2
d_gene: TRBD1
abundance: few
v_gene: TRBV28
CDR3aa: CASSSGTGRYYGYTF
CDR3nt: TGTGCCAGCAGTTCTGGGACAGGGCGCTACTATGGCTACACCTTC

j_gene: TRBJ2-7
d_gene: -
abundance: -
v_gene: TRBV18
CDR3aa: CASSPGLYEQYF
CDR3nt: TGTGCCAGCTCACCGGGACTTTACGAGCAGTACTTC

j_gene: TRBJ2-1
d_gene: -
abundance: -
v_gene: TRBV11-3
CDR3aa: CASSLVGQQGGNEQFF
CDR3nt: TGTGCCAGCAGCTTAGTTGGGCAGCAGGGGGGAAATGAGCAGTTCTTC

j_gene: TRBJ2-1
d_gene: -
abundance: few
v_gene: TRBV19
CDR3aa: CASSTPSLGGESSYNEQFF
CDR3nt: TGTGCCAGTAGTACCCCATCTCTCGGGGGAGAAAGCTCCTACAATGAGCAGTTCTTC

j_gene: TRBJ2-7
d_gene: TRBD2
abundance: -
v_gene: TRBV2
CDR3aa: CASREAGGGYEQYF
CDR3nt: TGTGCCAGCAGGGAAGCGGGGGGGGGTTACGAGCAGTACTTC

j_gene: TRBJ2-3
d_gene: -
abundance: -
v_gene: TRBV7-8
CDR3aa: CASSLSWGGSPDTQYF
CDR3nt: TGTGCCAGCAGCTTATCCTGGGGAGGATCCCCAGATACGCAGTATTTT

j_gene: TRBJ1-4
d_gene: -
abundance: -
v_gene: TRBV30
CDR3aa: CAWSYGTSNEKLFF
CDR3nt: TGTGCCTGGAGTTACGGGACATCGAATGAAAAACTGTTTTTT

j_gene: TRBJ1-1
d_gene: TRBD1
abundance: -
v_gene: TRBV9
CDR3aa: CASSPGQGAYTEAFF
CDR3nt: TGTGCCAGCAGCCCGGGACAGGGGGCGTACACTGAAGCTTTCTTT

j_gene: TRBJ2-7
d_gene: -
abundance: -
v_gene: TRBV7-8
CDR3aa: CASSSLGLGASYEQYF
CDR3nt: TGTGCCAGCAGCTCCCTGGGTCTAGGGGCCTCCTACGAGCAGTACTTC

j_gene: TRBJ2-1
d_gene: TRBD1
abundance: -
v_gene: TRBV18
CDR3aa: CASSRIRDSHNEQFF
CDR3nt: TGTGCCAGCTCACGAATCCGGGACAGCCACAATGAGCAGTTCTTC

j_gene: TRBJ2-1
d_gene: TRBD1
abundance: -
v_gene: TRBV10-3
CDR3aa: CAISGTGDGEQFF
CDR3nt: TGTGCCATCAGCGGGACAGGGGACGGTGAGCAGTTCTTC

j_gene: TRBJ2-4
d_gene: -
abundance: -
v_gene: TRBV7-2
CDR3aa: CVSSLTTMHIQYF
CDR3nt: TGTGTCAGCAGCTTAACGACTATGCACATTCAGTACTTC

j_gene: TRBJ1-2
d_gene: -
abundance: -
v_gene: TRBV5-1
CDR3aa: CASSLRSGGGYTF
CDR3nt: TGCGCCAGCAGCTTAAGGTCCGGGGGGGGCTACACCTTC

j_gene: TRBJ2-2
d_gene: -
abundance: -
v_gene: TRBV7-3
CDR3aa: CASSFSTGELFF
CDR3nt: TGTGCCAGCAGCTTCAGTACGGGGGAGCTGTTTTTT

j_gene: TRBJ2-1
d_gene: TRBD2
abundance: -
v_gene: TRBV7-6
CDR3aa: CASSLASGGATEQFF
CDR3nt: TGTGCCAGCAGCTTAGCTAGCGGGGGGGCCACTGAGCAGTTCTTC

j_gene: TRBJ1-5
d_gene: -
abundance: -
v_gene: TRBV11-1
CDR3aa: CASSLGRSSNQPQHF
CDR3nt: TGTGCCAGCAGCTTAGGCAGGTCGAGCAATCAGCCCCAGCATTTT

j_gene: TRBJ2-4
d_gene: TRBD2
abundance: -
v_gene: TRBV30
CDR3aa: CAWSRLAGGTDIQYF
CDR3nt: TGTGCCTGGAGTAGACTAGCGGGGGGCACGGACATTCAGTACTTC

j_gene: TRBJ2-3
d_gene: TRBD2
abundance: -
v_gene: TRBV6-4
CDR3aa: CASSDAGTSADTQYF
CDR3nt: TGTGCCAGCAGTGACGCTGGGACTAGCGCAGATACGCAGTATTTT

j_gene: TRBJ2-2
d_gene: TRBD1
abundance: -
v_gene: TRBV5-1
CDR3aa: CASSTGPTGGSGELFF
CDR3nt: TGCGCCAGCAGCACGGGCCCGACAGGGGGGTCCGGGGAGCTGTTTTTT

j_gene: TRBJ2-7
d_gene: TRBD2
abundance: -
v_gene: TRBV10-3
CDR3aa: CAIRPTSGRYEQYF
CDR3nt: TGTGCCATCAGGCCGACTAGCGGGAGATACGAGCAGTACTTC

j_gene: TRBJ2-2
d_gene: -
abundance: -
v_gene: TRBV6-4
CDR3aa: CASSDSGEGTGELFF
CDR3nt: TGTGCCAGCAGTGACTCGGGCGAGGGAACCGGGGAGCTGTTTTTT

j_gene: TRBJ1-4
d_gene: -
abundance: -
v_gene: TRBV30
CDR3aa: CAWTRTDRGEKLFF
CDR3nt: TGTGCCTGGACCAGGACAGATAGAGGTGAAAAACTGTTTTTT

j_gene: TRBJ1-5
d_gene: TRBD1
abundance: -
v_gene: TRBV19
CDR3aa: CASSKDRVGQPQHF
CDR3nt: TGTGCCAGTAGTAAGGACAGGGTGGGCCAGCCCCAGCATTTT